The sequence of this T cell receptor (beta chain) was determined in a study of tumor-infiltrating lymphocytes in primary liver carcinoma. For the study at large: Samples returned roughly 3.5 to 7.5 million productive TCRbeta reads, a yield that was similar across tissue types.

Making TCR beta cDNA involved around 520 ng total RNA and a constant-region primer. Libraries for TCR beta were built through three nested multiplex PCR rounds, which together made up a slightly modified ARM-PCR procedure. Forward primers for TRBV1-TRBV30 and a C-beta reverse primer served the first two PCR rounds, at about 11 cycles each. TCRdb re-called the multiplex PCR reads with MiXCR, one entry per CDR3 protein. Of tens of thousands of distinct CDR3 sequences in the sample, roughly 72% are singletons; the top ten hold roughly a fifth. This CDR3 has 15 amino acids. Per the germline V gene, CDR1 is MDHEN and CDR2 is SYDVKM. Co-extraction of both nucleic acids (RNA and DNA) used roughly 18-34 mg of unsorted bulk tissue. As concerns this clonotype: The germline gene is not matched at one end of the junction; a read error may be the cause.

The source is a middle-aged man with primary liver carcinoma and hepatitis B virus infection. The specimen was liver tumor tissue from sampling region 1. The subset was: tumor region T1, superior pole. The chain combines TRBV28 with TRBJ2-1; TRBD2 matches 12 bases. CDR3 in amino acids: CASSLRGLAGNEQFF. CDR3 coding DNA: TGCGCCAGCAGTTTACGCGGACTAGCGGGGAATGAGCAGTTCTTC. Variable domain in full (rest from reference TRBV28 and TRBJ2-1): DVKVTQSSRYLVKRTGEKVFLECVQDMDHENMFWYRQDPGLGLRLIYFSYDVKMKEKGDIPEGYSVSREKKERFSLILESASTNQTSMYLCASSLRGLAGNEQFFGPGTRLTVL.